This TCR beta chain was found in a study of cytomegalovirus exposure and HLA in healthy donors. The PCR employed 60 Vbeta primers together with 13 Jbeta primers. TCRdb keeps only in-frame clones here, not all; method: immunoSEQ multiplex PCR. The sample includes about 100,000 clones, 60% to 80% seen only once; the top ten take 8.5% to 10%. Study findings and constraints: Within the data, a cluster of highly shared sequence variants was likely a sequencing artifact.

Comment on this clone: Its antigen is currently unknown.

CDR3 size: 14 residues. The V end was cut by 6 bases, the J end by 4 bases, with 15 bases between. Germline values: CDR1 MNHEY, CDR2 SVGAGI. The chain links TRBV6-5 to TRBJ2-5; possible D gene TRBD2, 6 bases. Sequences were obtained from PBMCs. The sequence was obtained from a male donor in good health and CMV-seropositive. The CDR3 protein is CASSPGTRGETQYF. The CDR3 DNA is TGTGCCAGCAGCCCAGGGACTCGGGGAGAGACCCAGTACTTC.